This T cell receptor beta chain is drawn from a study of cytomegalovirus exposure and HLA in healthy donors. Study outcomes and limitations: Using a false discovery rate of 0.05, a later analysis showed that some 16,000 TCR beta sequences were associated with HLA alleles. The majority of TCR sequences were rare, yet some public TCRs appeared in many donors.

The PCR made use of 60 Vbeta and 13 Jbeta primers. Some clones are missing from TCRdb's copy, which holds only in-frame ones; the method was immunoSEQ multiplex PCR. This sample has 90,000 to 120,000 clones, with 79% found just once. This CDR3 region has 16 residues. V dropped 3 bases and J dropped 7; count of bases not matched to a gene: 8. The germline V gene encodes CDR1 SGDLS and CDR2 YYNGEE. Comment on this clone: Its antigen is still unknown.

V usage is TRBV9 and J usage is TRBJ2-4, with TRBD2 identical over 12 bases. Sequenced material: PBMCs. This TCR derives from a woman in her thirties or forties in good health and CMV-seronegative. The CDR3 DNA is TGTGCCAGCAGCGCCATGTCTAGCGGGAGGGCCAACATTCAGTACTTC. This sequence encodes CASSAMSSGRANIQYF.